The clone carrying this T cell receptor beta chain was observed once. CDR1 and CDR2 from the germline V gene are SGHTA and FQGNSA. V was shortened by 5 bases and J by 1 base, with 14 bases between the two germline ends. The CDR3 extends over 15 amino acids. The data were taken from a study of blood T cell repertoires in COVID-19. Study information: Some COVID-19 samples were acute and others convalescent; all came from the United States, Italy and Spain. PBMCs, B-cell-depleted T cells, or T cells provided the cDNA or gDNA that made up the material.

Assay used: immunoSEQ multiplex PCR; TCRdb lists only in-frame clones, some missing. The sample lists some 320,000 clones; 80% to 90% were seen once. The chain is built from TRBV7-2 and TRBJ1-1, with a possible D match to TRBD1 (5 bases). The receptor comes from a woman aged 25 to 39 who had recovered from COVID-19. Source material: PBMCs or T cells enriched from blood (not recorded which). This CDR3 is CASSVRQGPNTEAFF. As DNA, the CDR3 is TGTGCCAGCAGCGTCCGGCAGGGCCCGAACACTGAAGCTTTCTTT.